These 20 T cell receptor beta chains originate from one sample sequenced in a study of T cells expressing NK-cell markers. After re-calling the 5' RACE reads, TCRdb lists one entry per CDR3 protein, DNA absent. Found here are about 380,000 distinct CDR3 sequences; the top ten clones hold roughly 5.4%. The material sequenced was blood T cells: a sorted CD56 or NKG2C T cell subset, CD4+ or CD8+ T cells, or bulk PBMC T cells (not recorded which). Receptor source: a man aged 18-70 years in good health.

The CDR3 sequence: CASSPSHLLDTQYF. This chain joins TRBV11-3 and TRBJ2-3; TCRdb's D call of TRBD2 is untestable without DNA. CDR3 size: 14 residues. The V gene's germline CDR1 is SGHNT and CDR2 YENEEA. Variable domain in full (rest from reference TRBV11-3 and TRBJ2-3): EAGVVQSPRYKIIEKKQPVAFWCNPISGHNTLYWYLQNLGQGPELLIRYENEEAVDDSQLPKDRFSAERLKGVDSTLKIQPAELGDSAVYLCASSPSHLLDTQYFGPGTRLTVL.

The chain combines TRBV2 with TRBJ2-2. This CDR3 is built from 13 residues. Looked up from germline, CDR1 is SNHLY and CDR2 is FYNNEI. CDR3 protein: CASRTQSTGELFF.

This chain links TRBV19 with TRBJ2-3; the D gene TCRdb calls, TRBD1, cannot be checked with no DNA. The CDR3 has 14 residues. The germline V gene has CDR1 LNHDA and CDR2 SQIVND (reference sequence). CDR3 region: CASSTVGGADTQYF.

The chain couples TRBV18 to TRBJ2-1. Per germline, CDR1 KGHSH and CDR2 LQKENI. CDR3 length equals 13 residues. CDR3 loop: CASSPRHVGEQFF.

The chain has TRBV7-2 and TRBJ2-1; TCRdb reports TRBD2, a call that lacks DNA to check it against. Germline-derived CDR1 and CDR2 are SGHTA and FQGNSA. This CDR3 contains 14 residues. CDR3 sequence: CASRRDSAYNEQFF.

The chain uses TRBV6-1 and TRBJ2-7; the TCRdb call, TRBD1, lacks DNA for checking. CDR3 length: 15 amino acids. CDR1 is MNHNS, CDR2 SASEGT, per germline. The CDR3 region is CASSEWTTVLRGQYF.

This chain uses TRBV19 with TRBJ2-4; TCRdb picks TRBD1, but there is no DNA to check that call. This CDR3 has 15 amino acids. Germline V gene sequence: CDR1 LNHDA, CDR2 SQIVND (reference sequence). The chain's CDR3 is CASSIERGPKNIQYF. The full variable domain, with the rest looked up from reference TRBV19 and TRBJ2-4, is DGGITQSPKYLFRKEGQNVTLSCEQNLNHDAMYWYRQDPGQGLRLIYYSQIVNDFQKGDIAEGYSVSREKKESFPLTVTSAQKNPTAFYLCASSIERGPKNIQYFGAGTRLSVL.

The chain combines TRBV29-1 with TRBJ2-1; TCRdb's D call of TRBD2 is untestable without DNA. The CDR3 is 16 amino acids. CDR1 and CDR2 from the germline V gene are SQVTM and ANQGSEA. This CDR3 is CSARDVAGPSYNEQFF.

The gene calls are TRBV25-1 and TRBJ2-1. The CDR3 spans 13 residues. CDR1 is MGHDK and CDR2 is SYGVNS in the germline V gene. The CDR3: CASSNGQFREQFF.

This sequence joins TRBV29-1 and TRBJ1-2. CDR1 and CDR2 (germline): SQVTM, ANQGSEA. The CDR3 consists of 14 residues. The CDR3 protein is CSVRDSGTLSGYTF.

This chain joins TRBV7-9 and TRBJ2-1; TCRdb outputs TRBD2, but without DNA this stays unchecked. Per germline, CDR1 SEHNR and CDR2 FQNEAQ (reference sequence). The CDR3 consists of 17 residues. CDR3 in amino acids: CASSLGASGLTYNEQFF.

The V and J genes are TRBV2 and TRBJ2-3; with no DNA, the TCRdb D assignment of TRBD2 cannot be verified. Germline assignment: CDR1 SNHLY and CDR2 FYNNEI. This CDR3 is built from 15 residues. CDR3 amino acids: CASRGTSMSTDTQYF.

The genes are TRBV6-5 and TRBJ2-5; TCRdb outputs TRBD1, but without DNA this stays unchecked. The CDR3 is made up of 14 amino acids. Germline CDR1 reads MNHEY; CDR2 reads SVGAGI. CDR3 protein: CASSYSGRGETQYF.

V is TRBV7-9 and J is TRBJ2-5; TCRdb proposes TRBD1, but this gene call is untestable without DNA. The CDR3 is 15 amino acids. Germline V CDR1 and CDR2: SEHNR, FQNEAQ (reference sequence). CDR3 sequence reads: CASSPPRGLGGTQYF.

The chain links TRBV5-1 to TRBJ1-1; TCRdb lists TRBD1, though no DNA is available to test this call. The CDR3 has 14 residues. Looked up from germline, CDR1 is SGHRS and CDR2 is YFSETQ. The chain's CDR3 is CASSPGPPNTEAFF.

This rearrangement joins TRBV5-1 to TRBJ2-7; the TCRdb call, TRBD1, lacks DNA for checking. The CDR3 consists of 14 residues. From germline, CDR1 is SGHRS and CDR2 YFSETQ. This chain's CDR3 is CASRQGTNSYEQYF.

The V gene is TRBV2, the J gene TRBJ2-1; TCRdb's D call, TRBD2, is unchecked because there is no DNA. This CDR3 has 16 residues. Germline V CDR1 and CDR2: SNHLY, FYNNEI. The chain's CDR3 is CASSGIGSGGPNEQFF. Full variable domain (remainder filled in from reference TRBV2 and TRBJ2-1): EPEVTQTPSHQVTQMGQEVILRCVPISNHLYFYWYRQILGQKVEFLVSFYNNEISEKSEIFDDQFSVERPDGSNFTLKIRSTKLEDSAMYFCASSGIGSGGPNEQFFGPGTRLTVL.

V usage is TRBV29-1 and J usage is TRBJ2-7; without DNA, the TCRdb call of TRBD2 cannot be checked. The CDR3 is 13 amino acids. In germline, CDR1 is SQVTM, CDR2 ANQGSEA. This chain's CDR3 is CSVWTSGGYEQYF.

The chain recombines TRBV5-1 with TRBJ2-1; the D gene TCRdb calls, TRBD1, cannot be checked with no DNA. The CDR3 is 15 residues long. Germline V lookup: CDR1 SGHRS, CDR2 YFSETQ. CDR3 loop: CASSRDRVDNNEQFF.

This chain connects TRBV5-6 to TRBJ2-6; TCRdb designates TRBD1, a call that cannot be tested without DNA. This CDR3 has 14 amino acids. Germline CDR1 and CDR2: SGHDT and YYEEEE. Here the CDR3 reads CASTNAGTVNVLTF.